The source of this T cell receptor (beta chain) is a study of long-term antiretroviral therapy in people with HIV. Study-level information: The earliest samples came from an era when ART typically awaited falling CD4 counts. Study observations and caveats: In samples taken after ART, diversity increased but remained below transplant donor control levels.

The CDR3 totals 14 residues. Germline CDR1 SEHNR, CDR2 FQNEAQ (reference sequence). V was clipped by 5 bases and J by 9 bases; unmatched bases: 10. They ran version v3.0 of the immunoSEQ assay at survey level. Profiled with immunoSEQ multiplex PCR; TCRdb holds only in-frame clones, not every one. The data show fewer than 20,000 clones, about 77% seen once. Before they underwent DNA extraction, samples held about 1-10 million cryopreserved PBMC. With respect to this clone: Its target is unknown.

This receptor was obtained from a woman in her thirties or forties with HIV. The rearrangement joins TRBV7-9 to TRBJ1-5; 7 nucleotides match TRBD1. Sequencing was performed on unsorted PBMCs, taken at the start of antiretroviral therapy, before treatment. The CDR3 sequence is CASSHGTEGRPQHF. CDR3 bases: TGTGCCAGCAGCCACGGGACAGAGGGTAGGCCCCAGCATTTT.